This T cell receptor (beta chain) originates from a study of shared clonotypes between healthy human individuals. The study's findings and limits: Naive CD4 clonotypes overlapped across a handful of donors at around 4.8%.

Produced via immunoSEQ multiplex PCR; TCRdb's table is partial and in-frame only. This table holds about 2.3 million clones, around 93% found once. Turning to this clone: The antigen remains unidentified.

The CDR3 sequence is 15 residues long. Germline V gene lookup returns CDR1 MNHEY and CDR2 SVGAGI. The V gene end was trimmed by 6 bases and the J gene end by 8 bases; junction bases not matched to a gene: 11. Sequencing input: naive CD4+ T cells from PBMCs. Subset meaning: CD45RA+ positively selected. The receptor was isolated from a man aged 18 to 29 in good health. Some clones in this sample may be carry-over from other donors' samples. The gene calls are TRBV6-5 and TRBJ2-1, with TRBD1 identical over 9 bases. The CDR3 region has the DNA TGTGCCAGCAGGCCCCCGGGACAGGGTTTCGATGAGCAGTTCTTC. Translating it yields CASRPPGQGFDEQFF.